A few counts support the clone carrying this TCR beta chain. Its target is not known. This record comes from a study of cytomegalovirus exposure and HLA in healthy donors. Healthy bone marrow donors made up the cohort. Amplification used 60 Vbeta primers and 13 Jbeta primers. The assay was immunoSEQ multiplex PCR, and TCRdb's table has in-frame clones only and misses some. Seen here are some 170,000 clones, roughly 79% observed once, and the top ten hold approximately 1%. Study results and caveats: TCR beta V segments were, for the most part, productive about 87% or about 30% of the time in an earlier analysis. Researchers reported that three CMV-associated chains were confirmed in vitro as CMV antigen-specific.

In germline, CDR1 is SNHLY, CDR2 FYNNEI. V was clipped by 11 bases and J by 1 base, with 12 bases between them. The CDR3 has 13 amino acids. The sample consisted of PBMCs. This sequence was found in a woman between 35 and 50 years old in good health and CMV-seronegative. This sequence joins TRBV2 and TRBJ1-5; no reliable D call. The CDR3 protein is CASHRESNQPQHF. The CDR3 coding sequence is TGTGCCTCCCACAGAGAAAGCAATCAGCCCCAGCATTTT.